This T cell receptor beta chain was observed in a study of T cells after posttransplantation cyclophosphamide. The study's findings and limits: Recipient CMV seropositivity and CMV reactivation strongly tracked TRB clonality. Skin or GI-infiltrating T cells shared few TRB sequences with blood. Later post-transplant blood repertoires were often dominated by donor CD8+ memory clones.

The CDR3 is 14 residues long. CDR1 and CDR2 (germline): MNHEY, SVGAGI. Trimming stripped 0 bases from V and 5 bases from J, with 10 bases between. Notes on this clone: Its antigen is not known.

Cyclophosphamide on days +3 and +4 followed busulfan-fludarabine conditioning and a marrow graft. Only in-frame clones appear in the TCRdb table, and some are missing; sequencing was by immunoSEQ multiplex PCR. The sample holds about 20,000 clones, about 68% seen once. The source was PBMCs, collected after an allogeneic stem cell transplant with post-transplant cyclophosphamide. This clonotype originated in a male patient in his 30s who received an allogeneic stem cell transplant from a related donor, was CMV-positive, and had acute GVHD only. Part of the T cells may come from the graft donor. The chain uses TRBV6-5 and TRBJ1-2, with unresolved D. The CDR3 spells CASSYSTGRYGYTF. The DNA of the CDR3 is TGTGCCAGCAGTTACTCGACGGGAAGATATGGCTACACCTTC.